Listed here is a single T cell receptor (beta chain). Its cognate antigen is unknown. The data were produced by immunoSEQ multiplex PCR, yet TCRdb's version contains in-frame clones alone and is incomplete. The sample includes fewer than 25,000 clones, approximately 79% of them seen just once. This sample is drawn from a study of EBV T-cell therapy then PD-1 blockade in nasopharyngeal carcinoma. This CDR3 has 14 residues. Germline assignment: CDR1 SQVTM and CDR2 ANQGSEA. V was cut by 4 bases and J by 1 base, with 12 bases left in between. The time point denotes: 266 days after commencement of treatment, after nivolumab therapy. Indicated treatment: AdE1-LMPpoly-expanded autologous EBV-specific T-cell therapy followed by anti-PD-1 nivolumab.

J is TRBJ2-3 and V is TRBV29-1; the D call may be TRBD1 or TRBD2 (5 bases each). Sequencing used CD8+ T cells from blood, obtained at roughly day 290 from a patient whose treatment included autologous EBV-specific T cells and nivolumab. This TCR derives from a man aged 35 to 55 with nasopharyngeal carcinoma. The CDR3 nucleotides are TGCAGCGTTGTATCGGGGCTCCGCACAGATACGCAGTATTTT. It yields the protein CSVVSGLRTDTQYF.